This T cell receptor beta chain was recovered during a study of post-analysis software for immune sequencing data. Points from the study as a whole: Controls showed lower frequencies than patients for roughly 5 TRBV segments, and TRBV5-6, TRBV5-1 and TRBV20-1 were among these. Among multiple sclerosis patients, normalized Chao1 diversity was significantly below that of controls. The F measure placed samples prepared in the same batch into strongly shared clusters.

Trimming shortened V by 4 bases and J by 10 bases, and 16 bases separated the two germline ends. This CDR3 region has 13 residues. Looked up from germline, CDR1 is SGHTA and CDR2 is FQGNSA. Unique molecular identifiers featured in each of the TCR beta cDNA libraries. Each CDR3 protein gets one entry after TCRdb re-called the PCR reads with MiXCR. In the table there are roughly 600,000 distinct CDR3 sequences, around 44% of which are singletons. A note on this clonotype: No antigen is known for it.

This chain connects TRBV7-2 to TRBJ1-2; D possibly corresponds to TRBD1 (6 bases). Material: blood. This TCR came from a girl aged 5 to 17 with multiple sclerosis. The CDR3 coding sequence is TGTGCCAGCAGCTCCAGGGGAGGTGGTGACTACACCTTC. This translates into CASSSRGGGDYTF. Filled out from reference TRBV7-2 and TRBJ1-2, the complete variable domain reads GAGVSQSPSNKVTEKGKDVELRCDPISGHTALYWYRQSLGQGLEFLIYFQGNSAPDKSGLPSDRFSAERTGGSVSTLTIQRTQQEDSAVYLCASSSRGGGDYTFGSGTRLTVV.